One sample yielded the 26 T cell receptor beta chains listed below, sequenced in a study of T cell clonotyping in hematopoietic cell transplantation. TCRdb's table, derived via immunoSEQ multiplex PCR, lists solely in-frame clones and lacks some. The sample has 1,500 to 2,000 clones, around 73% seen once; the top ten hold around 28%. This specimen was PBMCs, taken 30 days after allogeneic stem cell transplant. The receptors derive from a male patient between 55 and 70 years old who had an allogeneic stem cell transplant, so the T cells may come from the graft donor. Some clones in this sample may be carry-over from other donors' samples.

The rearrangement uses TRBV7-3 and TRBJ1-5; D is unresolved. The CDR3 totals 13 residues. Looked up from germline, CDR1 is SGHTA and CDR2 is FQGTGA. V lost 2 bases, J lost 6 bases, and 8 bases lay in between. For the CDR3, the DNA is TGTGCCAGCAGCTTACAGGAGGGTCAGCCCCAGCATTTT. It codes for CASSLQEGQPQHF.

This chain joins TRBV13 and TRBJ1-1, with TRBD1 identical over 10 bases. The CDR3 length is 13 residues. Per the germline V gene, CDR1 is PRHDT and CDR2 is FYEKMQ (reference sequence). V was pared by 4 bases and J by 6 bases, with 2 bases of the junction left unmatched. The CDR3 region has the DNA TGTGCCAGCAGCTGGACAGGGGGTCCTGAAGCTTTCTTT. Encoded protein: CASSWTGGPEAFF.

This clone was seen once. The chain recombines TRBV5-1 with TRBJ1-2, with no clear D. The CDR3 length is 12 residues. Trimming cost V 1 base and J 6 bases, with 7 bases left between them. CDR1 SGHRS and CDR2 YFSETQ come from the germline V gene. The CDR3 DNA sequence: TGCGCCAGCAGCTTGTATACAAATGGCTACACCTTC. It specifies CASSLYTNGYTF.

The rearrangement uses TRBV4-1 and TRBJ1-5; D is perhaps TRBD1 (6 bases). CDR3 length equals 15 residues. The germline gives CDR1 MGHRA, CDR2 YSYEKL. V dropped 3 bases and J dropped 1 base, with 10 bases sitting between them. CDR3 nucleotide sequence: TGCGCCAGCAGCCATCCAGGGGTCAGCAATCAGCCCCAGCATTTT. Its translation is CASSHPGVSNQPQHF.

This clone has only a few counts. Other DNA sequences from this sample encode an identical CDR3 as well. V and J are TRBV7-9 and TRBJ2-1; 12 nucleotides agree with TRBD2. Per the germline V gene, CDR1 is SEHNR and CDR2 is FQNEAQ (reference sequence). Unmatched junction bases numbered 7, after V lost 1 base and J lost 3 bases. The CDR3 consists of 18 residues. The CDR3 DNA reads TGTGCCAGCAGCTTAGAACTAGCGGGGGGCCTCATCTACAATGAGCAGTTCTTC. Residues: CASSLELAGGLIYNEQFF.

The chain is built from TRBV4-1 and TRBJ1-4; no definite D call. Germline V gene lookup returns CDR1 MGHRA and CDR2 YSYEKL. The CDR3 is made up of 20 amino acids. V lost 2 bases to trimming and J lost 5 bases, with 27 bases between them. Written as DNA, the CDR3 is TGCGCCAGCAGCCAACGTAAAAAGGGCACGCCGGGATCCAGCAATGAAAAACTGTTTTTT. This codes for CASSQRKKGTPGSSNEKLFF.

V is TRBV7-8 and J is TRBJ2-5; TRBD1 is a possible D gene (6 bases). CDR3 length: 17 residues. The V gene lost 2 bases and the J gene lost 5 bases, with 21 bases spanning the gap. The germline V gene has CDR1 SGHVS and CDR2 FQNEAQ. CDR3 sequence: CASSLIPLGGKGETQYF. The CDR3 nucleotides read TGTGCCAGCAGCTTAATCCCCCTAGGGGGAAAGGGTGAGACCCAGTACTTC.

This chain joins TRBV7-9 and TRBJ1-1, with 7 bases matching TRBD1. CDR3 size: 15 residues. V lost 5 bases and J lost 5; bases outside the gene matches: 11. The germline V gene has CDR1 SEHNR and CDR2 FQNEAQ (reference sequence). The CDR3 bases are TGTGCCAGCAGCGCAGGTACAGGGGAAGGGACTGAAGCTTTCTTT. Protein sequence: CASSAGTGEGTEAFF.

The rearrangement joins TRBV5-1 to TRBJ2-3; 11 bases fit TRBD2. The V gene end was trimmed by 4 bases and the J gene end by 2 bases; junction bases not matched to a gene: 6. In germline, CDR1 is SGHRS, CDR2 YFSETQ. This CDR3 is 16 amino acids long. The CDR3 region is CASSPLTSGVTDTQYF. The CDR3 region has the DNA TGCGCCAGCAGCCCCCTGACTAGCGGGGTCACAGATACGCAGTATTTT.

The chain is built from TRBV7-6 and TRBJ2-2, with 10 nucleotides matching TRBD1. Trimming took 2 bases from V and 4 from J; bases not matched to a gene: 4. CDR3 length equals 16 residues. Germline V gene lookup returns CDR1 SGHVS and CDR2 FNYEAQ. CDR3 coding DNA: TGTGCCAGCAGCTTATCGGGACAGGGGCGCACCGGGGAGCTGTTTTTT. This encodes CASSLSGQGRTGELFF.

V gene TRBV29-1 combines with J gene TRBJ2-2; 7 bases map to TRBD2. The length of the CDR3 is 15 residues. Losses at the gene ends were 6 bases for V and 1 base for J; bases not matched to a gene: 8. Germline values: CDR1 SQVTM, CDR2 ANQGSEA. The CDR3 nucleotides are TGCAGCGTAGTACTAGCGAAAAAGAACACCGGGGAGCTGTTTTTT. As protein: CSVVLAKKNTGELFF.

J is TRBJ2-2 and V is TRBV30; 10 positions match TRBD1. In germline, CDR1 is GTSNPN, CDR2 SVGIG (reference sequence). CDR3 length equals 14 residues. Germline trimming cut 5 bases from V and 0 bases from J; bases unmatched to any gene: 0. The CDR3 coding sequence is TGTGCCTGGGGACAGGGGGCGAACACCGGGGAGCTGTTTTTT. Its translation: CAWGQGANTGELFF.

The rearrangement links TRBV30 to TRBJ1-5; TRBD1 agrees at 7 bases. Germline CDR1 GTSNPN, CDR2 SVGIG (reference sequence). V lost 5 bases and J lost 3; bases outside the gene matches: 1. The CDR3 loop spans 12 amino acids. The CDR3 nucleotides are TGTGCCTGGGACAGGGACAATCAGCCCCAGCATTTT. Translated: CAWDRDNQPQHF.

The rearrangement links TRBV7-2 to TRBJ1-5; a possible D gene is TRBD1 (5 bases). The CDR3 has 16 amino acids. Germline lookup yields CDR1 SGHTA and CDR2 FQGNSA. The germline V and J ends were trimmed by 4 bases and 6 bases, with 19 bases remaining between them. The CDR3 DNA is TGTGCCAGCAGCTCAACCCGGCAGGGAGACGGTCAGCCCCAGCATTTT. This encodes CASSSTRQGDGQPQHF.

The J gene is TRBJ1-2, the V gene TRBV7-2; 8 bases align to TRBD1. CDR3 length: 18 residues. Germline assignment: CDR1 SGHTA and CDR2 FQGNSA. J was trimmed by 4 bases and V by 4 bases; bases with no gene match: 17. As DNA, the CDR3 is TGTGCCAGCAGCTACCTGCCGACAGGGGACAATTTCCTCTATGGCTACACCTTC. Translated: CASSYLPTGDNFLYGYTF.

This clone was recorded only once. The chain carries TRBV19 and TRBJ2-1; 11 bases line up with TRBD1. The trim removed 4 bases at V and 12 bases at J, leaving 11 bases unmatched. There are 15 residues in the CDR3. CDR1 and CDR2 (germline): LNHDA, SQIVND (reference sequence). CDR3 amino acids: CASSRGTGGLSVQFF. The CDR3 bases are TGTGCCAGTAGTAGGGGGACAGGGGGTCTGAGTGTGCAGTTCTTC. The full variable domain, its missing parts supplied by reference TRBV19 and TRBJ2-1, is DGGITQSPKYLFRKEGQNVTLSCEQNLNHDAMYWYRQDPGQGLRLIYYSQIVNDFQKGDIAEGYSVSREKKESFPLTVTSAQKNPTAFYLCASSRGTGGLSVQFFGPGTRLTVL.

The V gene is TRBV29-1, the J gene TRBJ1-1; 7 bases line up with TRBD1. V was clipped by 1 base and J by 9 bases; unmatched bases: 5. Germline V gives CDR1 SQVTM, CDR2 ANQGSEA. The CDR3 runs to 12 residues. The CDR3 region is CSVEGGGGKAFF. In DNA, the CDR3 is TGCAGCGTTGAAGGAGGGGGCGGGAAAGCTTTCTTT.

The chain uses TRBV7-8 and TRBJ2-5; D is possibly TRBD1 (5 bases). The V and J ends lost 0 bases and 5 bases respectively, with 16 bases between them. The CDR3 loop spans 16 amino acids. From germline, CDR1 is SGHVS and CDR2 FQNEAQ. CDR3 nucleotide sequence: TGTGCCAGCAGCTTAGCGGACCATGGGGCAGGGGAGACCCAGTACTTC. Translated: CASSLADHGAGETQYF.

The chain has TRBV5-4 and TRBJ2-5; 11 bases are a match to TRBD2. V was pared by 0 bases and J by 4 bases, with 5 bases of the junction left unmatched. This CDR3 has 16 residues. The germline V gene has CDR1 SGHNT and CDR2 YYREEE (reference sequence). The CDR3 protein is CASSLGTSGGGETQYF. Here the CDR3 DNA reads TGTGCCAGCAGCTTGGGAACTAGCGGGGGAGGAGAGACCCAGTACTTC.

This clone was recorded a few times. The V gene is TRBV19, the J gene TRBJ1-1; 7 nucleotides match TRBD1. The CDR3 spans 17 residues. Germline V gene data show CDR1 as LNHDA and CDR2 as SQIVND (reference sequence). V shed 4 bases and J 3 bases; nucleotides not matched to a gene: 14. CDR3 DNA sequence: TGTGCCAGTAGTACCCAAGACCCGAGACAGGGATACACTGAAGCTTTCTTT. It specifies CASSTQDPRQGYTEAFF.

The chain recombines TRBV4-3 with TRBJ1-4; D is perhaps TRBD1 (6 bases). This CDR3 comprises 18 residues. CDR1 and CDR2 (germline): LGHNA, YSLEER. Trimming removed 0 bases at V and 6 bases at J, with 20 bases between. DNA for the CDR3: TGCGCCAGCAGCCAAGATAGGGGGGCTCCTACCGATGATGAAAAACTGTTTTTT. It specifies CASSQDRGAPTDDEKLFF.

In its sample, this clone was seen a few times. The rearrangement joins TRBV15 to TRBJ2-7, with D perhaps TRBD1 (5 bases). Germline CDR1 reads LNHNV; CDR2 reads YYDKDF (reference sequence). The germline V and J ends were trimmed by 0 bases and 5 bases, with 14 bases remaining between them. The CDR3 spans 15 residues. CDR3 region: CATSREGRASDEQYF. For the CDR3, the DNA is TGTGCCACCAGCAGAGAGGGCAGGGCATCCGACGAGCAGTACTTC.

The rearrangement joins TRBV29-1 to TRBJ1-1; the match to TRBD1 covers 11 bases. This CDR3 comprises 12 residues. From germline, CDR1 is SQVTM and CDR2 ANQGSEA. J gave up 10 bases and V 6 bases, and 7 bases lay outside the gene matches. This chain's CDR3 is CSVADRGQVAFF. The CDR3 nucleotides are TGCAGCGTCGCGGACAGGGGGCAGGTAGCTTTCTTT.

This clone was seen once. This chain uses TRBV13 with TRBJ2-1; perhaps TRBD2 as D (6 bases). The germline CDR1 and CDR2 sequences are PRHDT and FYEKMQ (reference sequence). The V gene lost 4 bases and the J gene lost 2 bases, with 15 bases spanning the gap. CDR3 length: 16 residues. CDR3 DNA: TGTGCCAGCAGCTGGGGCGCCGGCGGGACCTACAATGAGCAGTTCTTC. This translates into CASSWGAGGTYNEQFF.

This sequence joins TRBV25-1 and TRBJ2-5; D gene unclear. The J call may not be correct, given that the DNA end is closer to TRBJ2-7. This CDR3 contains 13 residues. The germline V gene encodes CDR1 MGHDK and CDR2 SYGVNS. The CDR3 DNA reads as TGTGCCAGCAGTGAATATTGGGACTACGAGCAGTACTTC. Translated: CASSEYWDYEQYF.

The rearrangement links TRBV11-2 to TRBJ2-7; D possibly corresponds to TRBD1 (6 bases). The CDR3 runs to 16 residues. The germline V and J ends were trimmed by 3 bases and 6 bases, with 21 bases remaining between them. Germline V gene sequence: CDR1 SGHAT, CDR2 FQNNGV. CDR3 bases: TGTGCCAGCAGCTTGCTTACGAGGGGCAGGGGCGGCGAGCAGTACTTC. Protein: CASSLLTRGRGGEQYF.